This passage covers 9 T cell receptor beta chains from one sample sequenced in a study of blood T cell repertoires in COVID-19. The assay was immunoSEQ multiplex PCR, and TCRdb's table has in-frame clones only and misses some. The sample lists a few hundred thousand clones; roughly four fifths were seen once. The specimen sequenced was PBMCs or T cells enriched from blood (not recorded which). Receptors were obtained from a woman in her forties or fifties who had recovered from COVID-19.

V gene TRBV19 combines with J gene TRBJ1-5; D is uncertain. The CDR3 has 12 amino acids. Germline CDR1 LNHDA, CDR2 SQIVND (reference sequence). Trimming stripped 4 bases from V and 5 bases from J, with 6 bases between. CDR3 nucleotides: TGTGCCAGTAGTAACCGGGATCAGCCCCAGCATTTT. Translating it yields CASSNRDQPQHF.

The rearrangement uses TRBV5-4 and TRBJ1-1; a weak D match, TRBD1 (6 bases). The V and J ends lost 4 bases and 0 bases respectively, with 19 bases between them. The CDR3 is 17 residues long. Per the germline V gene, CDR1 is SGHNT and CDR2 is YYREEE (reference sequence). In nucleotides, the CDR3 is TGTGCCAGCAGCCCCGGGACACCTAATGGGATGAACACTGAAGCTTTCTTT. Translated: CASSPGTPNGMNTEAFF.

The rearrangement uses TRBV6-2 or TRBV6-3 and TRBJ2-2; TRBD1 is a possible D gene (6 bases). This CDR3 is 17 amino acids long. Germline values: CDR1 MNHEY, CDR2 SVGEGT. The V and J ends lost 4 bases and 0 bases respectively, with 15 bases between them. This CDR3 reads CASSFDSRQANTGELFF. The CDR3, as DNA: TGTGCCAGCAGTTTCGACTCGAGACAGGCGAACACCGGGGAGCTGTTTTTT.

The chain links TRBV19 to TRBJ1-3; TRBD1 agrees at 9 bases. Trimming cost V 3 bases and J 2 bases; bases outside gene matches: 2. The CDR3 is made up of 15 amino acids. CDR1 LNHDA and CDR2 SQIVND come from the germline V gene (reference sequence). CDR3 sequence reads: CASSIRTGAGNTIYF. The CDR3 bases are TGTGCCAGTAGTATCAGGACAGGGGCTGGAAACACCATATATTTT.

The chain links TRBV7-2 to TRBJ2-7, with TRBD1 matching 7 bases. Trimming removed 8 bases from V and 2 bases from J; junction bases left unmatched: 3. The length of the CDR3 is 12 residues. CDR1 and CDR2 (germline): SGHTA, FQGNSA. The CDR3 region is CASGTATYEQYF. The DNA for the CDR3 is TGTGCCAGCGGGACAGCAACCTACGAGCAGTACTTC.

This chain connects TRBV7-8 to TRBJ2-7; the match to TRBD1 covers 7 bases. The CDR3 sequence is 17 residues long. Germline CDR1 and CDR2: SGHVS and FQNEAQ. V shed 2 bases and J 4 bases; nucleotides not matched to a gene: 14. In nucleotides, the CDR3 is TGTGCCAGCAGCTTACAACCGGGACAGCACACCCTATACGAGCAGTACTTC. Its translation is CASSLQPGQHTLYEQYF.

The CDR3 sequence is CASRPGTGTETQYF. The CDR3 nucleotides read TGTGCCAGCAGACCCGGGACAGGGACAGAGACCCAGTACTTC. The gene calls are TRBV14 and TRBJ2-5, with 9 bases that match TRBD1. Germline CDR1 is SGHDN and CDR2 is FVKESK. V was pared by 6 bases and J by 4 bases, with 6 bases of the junction left unmatched. The CDR3 length is 14 residues.

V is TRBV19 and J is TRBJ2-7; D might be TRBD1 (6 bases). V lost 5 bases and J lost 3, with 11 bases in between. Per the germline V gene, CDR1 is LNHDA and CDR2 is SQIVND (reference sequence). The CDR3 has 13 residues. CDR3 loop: CASSAGGHYEQYF. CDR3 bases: TGTGCCAGTAGTGCTGGGGGCCACTACGAGCAGTACTTC.

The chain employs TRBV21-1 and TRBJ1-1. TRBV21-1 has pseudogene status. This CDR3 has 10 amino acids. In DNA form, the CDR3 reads TGTGCCAGCAGCAAAGGAGAGTCTTTCTTT. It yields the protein CASSKGESFF.